Listed below are T cell receptor beta chains from one sample, sequenced in a study of blood T cell repertoires in COVID-19. TCRdb keeps only in-frame clones here, not all; method: immunoSEQ multiplex PCR. Among about 50,000 clones listed, approximately 87% were seen once. Sequenced input: peripheral blood. Source of these receptors: a woman aged 55-70 years with acute or convalescent COVID-19. CDR3s include the opening cysteine and the closing phenylalanine or tryptophan. For some rows the clone size is stated as once, few or many, or as a class when expanded; others skip it.

cdr3_aa clone_size v_call
CAISESAGASNTGELFF few TRBV10-3
CAGARRNSPLHF - TRBV30
CASSSITPRTSGRIDEQFF once TRBV7-3
CASSPGTGGGRNEKLFF once TRBV5-4
CASSLRAGGGDTQYF - TRBV5-4
CASSYRTGGYTF - TRBV6-2/TRBV6-3
CASSSREGTGELFF - TRBV19
CASRVATGAYNEQFF once TRBV5-1
CASSPSLAGGTKNIQYF few TRBV18
CASSLGGPSGNDSPLHF once TRBV7-6
CASSPRSPLGAFF - TRBV12-3/TRBV12-4
CASSFQGVDGYTF few TRBV5-6
CASSLSSLGGRYEQYF - TRBV5-6
CSARGSGGLRGNEQFF - TRBV29-1
CASSQSGLADNEQFF - TRBV7-3
CASSWGGAASNQPQHF few TRBV7-8
CASSLASGNTIYF - TRBV7-2
CASSPQGVYGYTF - TRBV5-4
CAWSVKGLTNEKLFF - TRBV30
CASSPRTSGGYEQYF - TRBV7-8
CASSLNRGTEPQHF - TRBV6-5
CASSISEGAINEKLFF - TRBV6-2/TRBV6-3
CASSLLLSTVSYEQFF once TRBV11-2
CASSLNTEAFF - TRBV13
CASSSGWGLAFF - TRBV27
CASSFPGRVRDGETQYF once TRBV7-9
CASSLRQGATNEKLFF - TRBV5-6
CASSDPYLRRGGGETQYF - TRBV6-4
CAIRLTPGQGGTDTQYF - TRBV10-3